The 4 T cell receptor beta chains in this list originate from one sample, sequenced in a study of cytomegalovirus exposure and HLA in healthy donors. 60 Vbeta and 13 Jbeta primers were used in PCR. Measured with immunoSEQ multiplex PCR; TCRdb has only the in-frame clones, and not every one. The sample lists hundreds of thousands of clones, 70% to 90% occurring once. Sequenced input: PBMCs. The source of these receptors is a man aged 30 to 39 in good health and CMV-seronegative.

V is TRBV4-1 and J is TRBJ2-6, with D possibly TRBD2 on 5 matching bases. Germline V lookup: CDR1 MGHRA, CDR2 YSYEKL. Trimming pared 3 bases from V and 0 bases from J, leaving 21 bases between. CDR3 length equals 20 residues. CDR3 region: CASSHPSERVGSSGANVLTF. In DNA, the CDR3 is TGCGCCAGCAGCCACCCCTCGGAGAGGGTCGGTAGCTCTGGGGCCAACGTCCTGACTTTC.

This clone was picked up a small number of times. The junction departs from germline at one end; a sequencing error may be responsible. This chain joins TRBV19 and TRBJ2-6; 7 nucleotides agree with TRBD1. Germline V gene data show CDR1 as LNHDA and CDR2 as SQIVND (reference sequence). This CDR3 region has 19 residues. CDR3 DNA: TGTGCCAGTAGTCCTGGGCTACCTCGACAGGGCACTGGGGCCAGCGTCCTGACTTTC. This sequence encodes CASSPGLPRQGTGASVLTF.

The rearrangement uses TRBV6-6 and TRBJ1-6; D might be TRBD1 (6 bases). There are 15 residues in the CDR3. V lost 5 bases and J lost 7, with 15 bases in between. Germline lookup yields CDR1 MNHNY and CDR2 SVGAGI (reference sequence). The CDR3 DNA sequence: TGTGCCAGCAGTCTTATACAGGGCTACAATTCACCCCTCCACTTT. Translated, it gives CASSLIQGYNSPLHF.

With respect to this clone: One junction end does not reproduce the germline sequence, and a read error may be involved. V gene TRBV4-1 combines with J gene TRBJ2-6; a weak D match, TRBD1 (5 bases). Per germline, CDR1 MGHRA and CDR2 YSYEKL. This CDR3 contains 17 residues. The CDR3 region has the DNA TGCGCCAGCAGCCAAGATCTAGGTAACTCTGGGGCCAGCGTCCTGACTTTC. Its translation is CASSQDLGNSGASVLTF.